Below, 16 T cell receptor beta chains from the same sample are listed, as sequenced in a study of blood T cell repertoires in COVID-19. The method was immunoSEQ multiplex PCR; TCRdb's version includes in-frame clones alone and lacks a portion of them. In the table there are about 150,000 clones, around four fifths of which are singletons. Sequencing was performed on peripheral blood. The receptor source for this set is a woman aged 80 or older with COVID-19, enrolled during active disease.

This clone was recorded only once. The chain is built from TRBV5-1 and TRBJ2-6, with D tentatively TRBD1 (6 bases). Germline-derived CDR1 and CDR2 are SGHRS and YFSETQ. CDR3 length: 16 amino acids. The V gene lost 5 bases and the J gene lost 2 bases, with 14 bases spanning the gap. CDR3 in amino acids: CASSSTQGAGANVLTF. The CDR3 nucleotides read TGCGCCAGCAGTTCCACACAGGGAGCTGGGGCCAACGTCCTGACTTTC.

The CDR3 protein is CASSVTGDAGELFF. Here the CDR3 DNA reads TGTGCCAGCAGCGTTACAGGGGATGCCGGGGAGCTGTTTTTT. The V gene is TRBV9, the J gene TRBJ2-2, with TRBD1 matching 7 bases. V gave up 2 bases and J gave up 6 bases; unmatched junction bases: 4. From germline, CDR1 is SGDLS and CDR2 YYNGEE. CDR3 length equals 14 residues.

In nucleotides, the CDR3 is TGTGCCAGCAGCCAAGGAGGGAGCGTCGGGGAGCTGTTTTTT. This translates into CASSQGGSVGELFF. This chain joins TRBV3-1 (or the pseudogene TRBV3-2) and TRBJ2-2; possible D gene TRBD2, 5 bases. Germline values: CDR1 LGHDT, CDR2 YNNKEL (reference sequence). The CDR3 runs to 14 residues. V was cut by 1 base and J by 7 bases, with 10 bases left in between.

The CDR3, as DNA: TGTGCCAGCAGCTACGGGACTAGCGGGCGGAATGAGCAGTTCTTC. This encodes CASSYGTSGRNEQFF. V gene TRBV9 combines with J gene TRBJ2-1; 12 bases agree with TRBD2. The CDR3 is 15 residues long. J lost 7 bases, V lost 4 bases, and 6 bases had no gene match. Germline CDR1 is SGDLS and CDR2 is YYNGEE.

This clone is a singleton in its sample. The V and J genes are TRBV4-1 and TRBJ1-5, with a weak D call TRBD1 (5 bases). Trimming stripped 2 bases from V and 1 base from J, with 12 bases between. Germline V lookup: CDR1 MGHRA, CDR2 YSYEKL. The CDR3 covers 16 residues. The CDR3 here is CASSQKVGGSNQPQHF. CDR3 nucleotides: TGCGCCAGCAGCCAAAAGGTGGGGGGGAGCAATCAGCCCCAGCATTTT.

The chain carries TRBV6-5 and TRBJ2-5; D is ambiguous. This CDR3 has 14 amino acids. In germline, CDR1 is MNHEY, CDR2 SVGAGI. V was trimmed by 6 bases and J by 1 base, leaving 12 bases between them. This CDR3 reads CASRRPGFQETQYF. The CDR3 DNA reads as TGTGCCAGCAGGAGGCCCGGTTTCCAAGAGACCCAGTACTTC.

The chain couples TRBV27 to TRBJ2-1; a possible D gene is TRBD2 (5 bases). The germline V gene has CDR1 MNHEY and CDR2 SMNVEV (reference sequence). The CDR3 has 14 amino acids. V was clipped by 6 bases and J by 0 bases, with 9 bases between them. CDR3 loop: CASRLGSSYNEQFF. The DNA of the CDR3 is TGTGCCAGCAGGCTAGGGAGCTCCTACAATGAGCAGTTCTTC.

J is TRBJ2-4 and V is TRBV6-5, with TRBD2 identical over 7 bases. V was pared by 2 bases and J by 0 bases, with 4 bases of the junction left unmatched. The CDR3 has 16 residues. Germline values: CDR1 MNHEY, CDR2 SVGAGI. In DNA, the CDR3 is TGTGCCAGCAGTTACAGAGCGGGGTTAGCCAAAAACATTCAGTACTTC. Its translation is CASSYRAGLAKNIQYF.

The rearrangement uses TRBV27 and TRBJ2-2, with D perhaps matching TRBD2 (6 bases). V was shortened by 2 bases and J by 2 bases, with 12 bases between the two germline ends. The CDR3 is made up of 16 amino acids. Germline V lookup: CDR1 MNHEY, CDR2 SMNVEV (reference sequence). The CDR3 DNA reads TGTGCCAGCAGTTTAGTTGGGACTTTAAACACCGGGGAGCTGTTTTTT. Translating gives CASSLVGTLNTGELFF.

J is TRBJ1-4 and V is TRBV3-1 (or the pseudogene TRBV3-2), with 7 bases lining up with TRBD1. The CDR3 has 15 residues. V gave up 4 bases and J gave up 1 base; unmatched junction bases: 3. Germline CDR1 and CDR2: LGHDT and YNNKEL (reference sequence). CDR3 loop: CASSLSGGTNEKLFF. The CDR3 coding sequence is TGTGCCAGCAGCCTTTCAGGGGGAACTAATGAAAAACTGTTTTTT.

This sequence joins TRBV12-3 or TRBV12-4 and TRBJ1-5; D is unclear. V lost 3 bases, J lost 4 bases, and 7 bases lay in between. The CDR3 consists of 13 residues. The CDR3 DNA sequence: TGTGCCAGCAGTTTCGGAGAAAATCAGCCCCAGCATTTT. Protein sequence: CASSFGENQPQHF.

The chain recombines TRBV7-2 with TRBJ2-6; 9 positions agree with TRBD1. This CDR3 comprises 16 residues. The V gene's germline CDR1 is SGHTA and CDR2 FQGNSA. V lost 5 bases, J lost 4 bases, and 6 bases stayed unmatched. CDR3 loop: CASSRTGVSGANVLTF. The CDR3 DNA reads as TGTGCCAGCAGCCGGACAGGGGTGTCGGGGGCCAACGTCCTGACTTTC.

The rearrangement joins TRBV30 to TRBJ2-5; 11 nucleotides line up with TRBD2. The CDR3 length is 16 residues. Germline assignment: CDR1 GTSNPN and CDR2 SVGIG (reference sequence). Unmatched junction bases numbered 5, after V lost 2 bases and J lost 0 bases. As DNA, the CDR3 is TGTGCCTGGAGTCCGGGACTAGCGGTAAACCAAGAGACCCAGTACTTC. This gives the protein CAWSPGLAVNQETQYF.

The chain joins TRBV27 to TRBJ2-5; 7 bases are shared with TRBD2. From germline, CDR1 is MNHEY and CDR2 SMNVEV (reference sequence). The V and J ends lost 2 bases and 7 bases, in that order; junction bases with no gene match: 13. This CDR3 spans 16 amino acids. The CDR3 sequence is CASSLRASGTGGTQYF. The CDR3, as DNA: TGTGCCAGCAGTTTACGGGCTAGCGGCACCGGAGGGACCCAGTACTTC.

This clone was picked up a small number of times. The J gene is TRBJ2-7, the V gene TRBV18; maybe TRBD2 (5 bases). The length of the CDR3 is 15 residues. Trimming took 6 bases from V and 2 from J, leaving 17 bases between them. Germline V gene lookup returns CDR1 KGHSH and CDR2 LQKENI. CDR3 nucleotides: TGTGCCAGCTCCCTTAACGAGGGTACTACCTACGAGCAGTACTTC. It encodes CASSLNEGTTYEQYF. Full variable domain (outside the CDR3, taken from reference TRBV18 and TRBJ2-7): NAGVMQNPRHLVRRRGQEARLRCSPMKGHSHVYWYRQLPEEGLKFMVYLQKENIIDESGMPKERFSAEFPKEGPSILRIQQVVRGDSAAYFCASSLNEGTTYEQYFGPGTRLTVT.

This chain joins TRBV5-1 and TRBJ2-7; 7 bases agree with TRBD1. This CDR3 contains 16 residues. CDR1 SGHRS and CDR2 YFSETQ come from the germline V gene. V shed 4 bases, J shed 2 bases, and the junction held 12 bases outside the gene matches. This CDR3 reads CASSLGPTGIPYEQYF. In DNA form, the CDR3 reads TGCGCCAGCAGCCTCGGACCGACAGGGATCCCCTACGAGCAGTACTTC.